These T cell receptor beta chains were read from a single sample in a study of blood T cells in healthy people across ages. TCRdb passed the 5' RACE reads through MiXCR, listing each CDR3 protein once. The sample has 550,000 to 650,000 distinct CDR3 sequences, 25% to 35% seen once. The sample consisted of blood. These receptor sequences come from an elderly woman in good health. CDR3s include the opening cysteine and the closing phenylalanine or tryptophan. Fields, in order: CDR3 length, V gene, J gene, clone size, D gene, CDR3 protein, CDR3 DNA. The D gene is left open where the match is weak. Some rows have no size entry. The others give once, few or many, or a class for an expanded clone.

len: 15
v_gene: TRBV4-1
j_gene: TRBJ2-2
abundance: .
d_gene: TRBD2
CDR3aa: CASGMAGGNTGELFF
CDR3nt: TGCGCCAGTGGAATGGCGGGGGGAAACACCGGGGAGCTGTTTTTT

len: 14
v_gene: TRBV7-3
j_gene: TRBJ1-6
abundance: many
d_gene: .
CDR3aa: CASSFAGRDSPLHF
CDR3nt: TGTGCCAGCAGCTTTGCTGGACGAGATTCACCCCTCCACTTT

len: 17
v_gene: TRBV6-5
j_gene: TRBJ2-3
abundance: many
d_gene: TRBD2
CDR3aa: CASSYAFRRGEADTQYF
CDR3nt: TGTGCCAGCAGTTACGCCTTCCGGCGGGGGGAGGCAGATACGCAGTATTTT

len: 15
v_gene: TRBV5-5
j_gene: TRBJ1-2
abundance: many
d_gene: .
CDR3aa: CASSFQGREHYGYTF
CDR3nt: TGTGCCAGCAGCTTCCAGGGAAGGGAACACTATGGCTACACCTTC

len: 15
v_gene: TRBV9
j_gene: TRBJ1-1
abundance: .
d_gene: .
CDR3aa: CACSVSGISNTEAFF
CDR3nt: TGTGCCTGCAGCGTTAGTGGGATTTCGAACACTGAAGCTTTCTTT

len: 14
v_gene: TRBV7-2
j_gene: TRBJ2-1
abundance: many
d_gene: .
CDR3aa: CASSSIASWNEQFF
CDR3nt: TGTGCCAGCAGCTCCATAGCGTCCTGGAATGAGCAGTTCTTC

len: 13
v_gene: TRBV10-3
j_gene: TRBJ2-3
abundance: many
d_gene: .
CDR3aa: CAISQPETDTQYF
CDR3nt: TGTGCCATCAGCCAGCCAGAGACAGATACGCAGTATTTT

len: 14
v_gene: TRBV6-5
j_gene: TRBJ2-1
abundance: many
d_gene: TRBD2
CDR3aa: CASSGRGGLNEQFF
CDR3nt: TGTGCCAGCAGTGGTCGGGGGGGCCTCAATGAGCAGTTCTTC

len: 12
v_gene: TRBV6-2/TRBV6-3
j_gene: TRBJ2-5
abundance: .
d_gene: .
CDR3aa: CASSYGHNEQYF
CDR3nt: TGTGCCAGCAGTTACGGGCACAATGAGCAGTACTTC

len: 11
v_gene: TRBV20-1
j_gene: TRBJ1-1
abundance: .
d_gene: .
CDR3aa: CSGETGAEAFF
CDR3nt: TGCAGCGGGGAGACTGGGGCTGAAGCTTTCTTT

len: 13
v_gene: TRBV9
j_gene: TRBJ1-1
abundance: .
d_gene: .
CDR3aa: CAGSVSWAPEAFF
CDR3nt: TGTGCCGGCAGCGTTAGTTGGGCGCCTGAAGCTTTCTTT

len: 15
v_gene: TRBV20-1
j_gene: TRBJ2-2
abundance: many
d_gene: .
CDR3aa: CSARSSRADTGELFF
CDR3nt: TGCAGTGCTAGAAGTTCGAGGGCTGACACCGGGGAGCTGTTTTTT

len: 13
v_gene: TRBV20-1
j_gene: TRBJ1-5
abundance: .
d_gene: .
CDR3aa: CSARSGGSQPQHF
CDR3nt: TGCAGTGCCCGGAGTGGCGGGAGTCAGCCCCAGCATTTT